The present T cell receptor beta chain was sequenced within a study of Graves' ophthalmopathy and Graves' hyperthyroidism. Germline-derived CDR1 and CDR2 are SGHVS and FNYEAQ. The CDR3 totals 12 residues. V gave up 2 bases and J gave up 5 bases, with 3 bases separating them. Scientists amplified the TCR beta CDR3 regions from RNA transcripts. RT-PCR with HTBI primers came first, then second-round multiplex PCR. TCRdb called the multiplex PCR reads again in MiXCR, with one record for every CDR3 protein. Seen here are roughly 380,000 distinct CDR3 sequences, 15% observed once, and the top ten hold 5.5% to 8%. This clonotype was seen at least ten times. Clinical symptoms, serum thyroxine, TRAb, thyroid ultrasound and orbital computed tomography determined diagnosis.

The chain has TRBV7-6 and TRBJ2-2, with D hard to call. The clonotype was recovered from a young woman with stable Graves' hyperthyroidism. Sequenced input: peripheral blood. CDR3 bases: TGTGCCAGCAGCTTAATGACCGGGGAGCTGTTTTTT. Translating gives CASSLMTGELFF.